A selection of T cell receptor beta chains follows, all from one sample in a study of blood T cell repertoires in COVID-19. Sequencing used immunoSEQ multiplex PCR; TCRdb keeps in-frame clones, though not all of them. The sample has around 130,000 clones; approximately 80% are singletons. The source material was PBMCs or T cells enriched from blood (not recorded which). The receptor source for this set is a woman aged 18-35 years who had been exposed to COVID-19. CDR3s include the opening cysteine and the closing phenylalanine or tryptophan. The D gene is left open where the match is weak. The size entry is marked missing in some rows and otherwise reads once, few, many or a size class.

j_call | v_call | clone_size | d_call | cdr3_nt | cdr3_aa
TRBJ1-1 | TRBV5-1 | NA | NA | TGCGCCAGCAGCTTGGCGGGGATCGCTGAAGCTTTCTTT | CASSLAGIAEAFF
TRBJ1-3 | TRBV7-2 | NA | NA | TGTGCCAGCAGCTTAGTCAGCTCTGGAAACACCATATATTTT | CASSLVSSGNTIYF
TRBJ1-3 | TRBV5-1 | NA | TRBD1 | TGCGCCAGCAGCTTAGGACAGGGCGGCTCTGGAAACACCATATATTTT | CASSLGQGGSGNTIYF
TRBJ1-2 | TRBV6-1 | NA | NA | TGTGCCAGCAGTGCCACAATCAGGTCGAGATCCTATGGCTACACCTTC | CASSATIRSRSYGYTF
TRBJ2-1 | TRBV7-2 | NA | TRBD2 | TGTGCCAGCAGCTTCGGACTAGCGGGACACAATGAGCAGTTCTTC | CASSFGLAGHNEQFF
TRBJ2-7 | TRBV11-2 | once | NA | TGTGCCAGCAGCTTAGGCGGGTACACCACCTACGAGCAGTACTTC | CASSLGGYTTYEQYF
TRBJ2-1 | TRBV28 | NA | NA | TGTGCCAGCACAACACAATTAATCTCCTACAATGAGCAGTTCTTC | CASTTQLISYNEQFF
TRBJ1-1 | TRBV29-1 | NA | NA | TGCAGCGCTGTCGACAGAATCGAAGCTTTCTTT | CSAVDRIEAFF
TRBJ1-1 | TRBV29-1 | NA | TRBD1 | TGCAGCGTTGAAAGGCGGACAGGGAGTTGGATGAACACTGAAGCTTTCTTT | CSVERRTGSWMNTEAFF
TRBJ2-3 | TRBV10-1 | NA | NA | TGCGCCAGCAGTGTTGGGGGCGCGACAGATACGCAGTATTTT | CASSVGGATDTQYF
TRBJ2-7 | TRBV3-1/TRBV3-2 | once | TRBD1 | TGTGCCAGCAGCCAATGGGACAGCTACGAGCAGTACTTC | CASSQWDSYEQYF
TRBJ2-5 | TRBV18 | NA | TRBD1 | TGTGCCAGCTCACCCCGGACAGGGGTAGAGACCCAGTACTTC | CASSPRTGVETQYF
TRBJ2-1 | TRBV9 | NA | TRBD2 | TGTGCCAGCAGCGTTGGGACTAGCGGGTATCGAGGGAATGAGCAGTTCTTC | CASSVGTSGYRGNEQFF
TRBJ2-1 | TRBV5-1 | NA | NA | TGCGCCAGCAGCTTGGCCGTCGTAGGAGGGTTTGTAGATGAGCAGTTCTTC | CASSLAVVGGFVDEQFF
TRBJ2-7 | TRBV27 | once | TRBD2 | TGTGCCAGCAGTTCCGGGACTAGCGGTTCCTACGAGCAGTACTTC | CASSSGTSGSYEQYF
TRBJ2-7 | TRBV18 | few | TRBD2 | TGTGCCAGCTCCCCCTTGGGGAGCGGGAGGGTAATGAGGGAGCAGTACTTC | CASSPLGSGRVMREQYF
TRBJ1-1 | TRBV27 | NA | NA | TGTGCCAGCAGTCCCAGTGCGGGGCGCTTGGAGGAAGCTTTCTTT | CASSPSAGRLEEAFF
TRBJ2-1 | TRBV7-9 | NA | TRBD2 | TGTGCCAGCAGCTCGGGGGGTAGCGGGTACTCTTCCAATGAGCAGTTCTTC | CASSSGGSGYSSNEQFF
TRBJ1-6 | TRBV18 | NA | NA | TGTGCCAGCTCACCAACTGGCGGCCGGCTTCGGTCACCCCTCCACTTT | CASSPTGGRLRSPLHF
TRBJ2-7 | TRBV7-9 | NA | NA | TGTGCCAGCAGCTTCACTAACTACGAGCAGTACTTC | CASSFTNYEQYF
TRBJ2-7 | TRBV7-9 | few | NA | TGTGCCAGCAGCTTAGACAGTATAAGCTACGAGCAGTACTTC | CASSLDSISYEQYF
TRBJ1-5 | TRBV19 | NA | TRBD1 | TGTGCCAGTACTACGGGACAGGGCCGGAGTCAGCCCCAGCATTTT | CASTTGQGRSQPQHF
TRBJ1-5 | TRBV19 | NA | TRBD1 | TGTGCCAGTAACGACAGGGGGGAAAATCAGCCCCAGCATTTT | CASNDRGENQPQHF
TRBJ2-3 | TRBV18 | NA | NA | TGTGCCAGCTTGGCCCGGACAGACAGCACAGATACGCAGTATTTT | CASLARTDSTDTQYF
TRBJ2-6 | TRBV5-8 | once | NA | TGTGCCAGCAGCTTTGGGGACAACTCTGGGGCCAACGTCCTGACTTTC | CASSFGDNSGANVLTF
TRBJ2-7 | TRBV28 | NA | TRBD2 | TGTGCCAGCAGTACGGGTGGCCCGGGGGGCGAGCAGTACTTC | CASSTGGPGGEQYF
TRBJ2-7 | TRBV30 | NA | TRBD1 | TGTGCCTGGAGTGTGACAGGGTATTACGAGCAGTACTTC | CAWSVTGYYEQYF
TRBJ1-5 | TRBV2 | NA | NA | TGTGCCAGCAAAAGAGGAGGGGTTGGCAATCAGCCCCAGCATTTT | CASKRGGVGNQPQHF
TRBJ1-2 | TRBV6-2/TRBV6-3 | NA | TRBD1 | TGTGCCAGCAGTTACGGAGGGGGACAGGGAAAAAGGAACTATGGCTACACCTTC | CASSYGGGQGKRNYGYTF
TRBJ1-4 | TRBV2 | NA | NA | TGTGCCAGCAGTGATAGGGGCTCAACTAATGAAAAACTGTTTTTT | CASSDRGSTNEKLFF
TRBJ1-2 | TRBV10-2 | NA | NA | TGCGCCAGCATCCAAAGGGGGAATTGGAATGGCTACACCTTC | CASIQRGNWNGYTF
TRBJ1-1 | TRBV5-6 | NA | NA | TGTGCCAGCAGCTTGGCCAGGCGGGGTGGCACTGAAGCTTTCTTT | CASSLARRGGTEAFF
TRBJ2-3 | TRBV4-2 | NA | NA | TGTGCCAGCAGCCGATCTTGGCGGGGAACTAGCACAGATACGCAGTATTTT | CASSRSWRGTSTDTQYF
TRBJ1-4 | TRBV28 | NA | TRBD1 | TGTGCCAGCAGTCCGGGAGACAGGGGTAATGAAAAACTGTTTTTT | CASSPGDRGNEKLFF
TRBJ2-7 | TRBV7-9 | NA | TRBD1 | TGTGCCAGCAGCTTCGACAGGGACTCCTACGAGCAGTACTTC | CASSFDRDSYEQYF
TRBJ2-2 | TRBV9 | NA | TRBD2 | TGTGCCAGCAGCGTAGGAGCTGGGACTAGCGGGAGGGACACCGGGGAGCTGTTTTTT | CASSVGAGTSGRDTGELFF
TRBJ2-7 | TRBV30 | NA | NA | TGTGCCTGGAGTGTGCGGCATTCAACCTACGAGCAGTACTTC | CAWSVRHSTYEQYF
TRBJ1-3 | TRBV7-8 | few | NA | TGTGCCAGCAGCTTAGGTGCCAGCTCTGGAAACACCATATATTTT | CASSLGASSGNTIYF
TRBJ2-1 | TRBV28 | NA | NA | TGTGCCAGCAGTCCCCTACAGTATGGTAATGAGCAGTTCTTC | CASSPLQYGNEQFF
TRBJ1-2 | TRBV27 | NA | NA | TGTGCCAGCAGTTTAGGGCGGGGGGCAGATGGCTACACCTTC | CASSLGRGADGYTF
TRBJ1-2 | TRBV15 | once | TRBD1 | TGTGCCACCAGCAGAGCGAAACAGGGGGCGAACTATGGCTACACCTTC | CATSRAKQGANYGYTF
TRBJ1-3 | TRBV11-2 | NA | NA | TGTGCCAGCAGCTTAGTTGGACAGCGTTCTGGAAACACCATATATTTT | CASSLVGQRSGNTIYF
TRBJ2-2 | TRBV21-1 | NA | NA | TGTGCCAGCAGCAAAGATAAAGGGGGCCACACCGGGGAGCTGTTTTTT | CASSKDKGGHTGELFF
TRBJ2-2 | TRBV5-5 | NA | NA | TGTGCCAGCAGCTTGGGGGTTTTAGCGGCCGGGGAGCTGTTTTTT | CASSLGVLAAGELFF
TRBJ2-7 | TRBV28 | NA | TRBD2 | TGTGCCAGCAGTCAAGGACTAGGCTACGAGCAGTACTTC | CASSQGLGYEQYF
TRBJ2-5 | TRBV27 | NA | NA | TGTGCCAGCAGTTTCCTTGACAAACAAGAGACCCAGTACTTC | CASSFLDKQETQYF
TRBJ2-7 | TRBV30 | NA | NA | TGTGCCTGGAGCCCAGTGTACCTGGGAGCTAAGCAGTACTTC | CAWSPVYLGAKQYF
TRBJ1-4 | TRBV4-1 | NA | NA | TGCGCCAGCAGCCAGGGTGTTCAGGGGACCAATGAAAAACTGTTTTTT | CASSQGVQGTNEKLFF
TRBJ2-7 | TRBV29-1 | NA | TRBD2 | TGCAGCGTAGCGGGGGGACAGATCGAGCAGTACTTC | CSVAGGQIEQYF
TRBJ2-1 | TRBV19 | few | TRBD2 | TGTGCCACCCAGTCAATAGCGGGAAAATATGAGCAGTTCTTC | CATQSIAGKYEQFF
TRBJ2-2 | TRBV30 | NA | NA | TGTGCCTGGAGTCGGACAGCGAACACCGGGGAGCTGTTTTTT | CAWSRTANTGELFF
TRBJ2-2 | TRBV18 | NA | TRBD1 | TGTGCCAGCTCAGCCCTAAGTTCAGGGGGCGTCACCGGGGAGCTGTTTTTT | CASSALSSGGVTGELFF
TRBJ1-4 | TRBV19 | once | NA | TGTGCCAGTAACCGGGGAGGGAACTATGAAAAACTGTTTTTT | CASNRGGNYEKLFF
TRBJ2-1 | TRBV7-2 | NA | TRBD2 | TGTGCCAGCAGCTTATTTGGGACTAGTGGTGAGCAGTTCTTC | CASSLFGTSGEQFF